This passage covers 11 T cell receptor beta chains from one sample sequenced in a study of blood T cell repertoires in COVID-19. Repertoires were generated with immunoSEQ multiplex PCR, while TCRdb's copy carries only in-frame clones and drops some. This sample yields around 50,000 clones, of which around 80% are seen a single time; 5.8% belongs to the top ten. Sequenced: PBMCs or T cells enriched from blood (not recorded which). These receptors were collected from a woman between 45 and 60 years old with acute COVID-19.

This clone has only a few counts. The chain carries TRBV7-8 and TRBJ1-4, with TRBD1 as a possible D gene (6 bases). V shed 2 bases and J shed 8 bases, with 6 bases lying between them. The germline V gene encodes CDR1 SGHVS and CDR2 FQNEAQ. The CDR3 sequence is 12 residues long. The CDR3 coding sequence is TGTGCCAGCAGCTTACAGGGGGAAAAACTGTTTTTT. This gives the protein CASSLQGEKLFF.

This clone has more than one count but fewer than ten. The V gene is TRBV3-1 (or the pseudogene TRBV3-2), the J gene TRBJ1-1; no reliable D call. Germline V gives CDR1 LGHDT, CDR2 YNNKEL (reference sequence). Trimming removed 4 bases from V and 7 bases from J, with 10 bases in between. The CDR3 covers 12 residues. The CDR3 nucleotides read TGTGCCAGCAGCCCAAGCGGGGATGAAGCTTTCTTT. This gives the protein CASSPSGDEAFF.

The rearrangement joins TRBV12-3 or TRBV12-4 to TRBJ2-7; the D gene is possibly TRBD2 (6 bases). This CDR3 is built from 13 residues. Trimming cost V 1 base and J 5 bases, with 9 bases left between them. The DNA of the CDR3 is TGTGCCAGCAGTTTAGGGTGGGGGGACGAGCAGTACTTC. Amino acids: CASSLGWGDEQYF.

Details on this clone: Since a much larger clone is just one base distant, this may be a read error. The identical CDR3 is also encoded by other nucleotide sequences in the sample. This chain joins TRBV5-1 and TRBJ1-2; a weak D match, TRBD1 (5 bases). CDR3 size: 11 residues. CDR1 SGHRS and CDR2 YFSETQ come from the germline V gene. CDR3 in DNA: TGCCCCAGCAGCGGCGTGGGGGGGGACACCTTC. Translating gives CPSSGVGGDTF.

This chain links TRBV7-3 with TRBJ2-1; D uncertain. The CDR3 has 12 amino acids. V shed 1 base and J shed 7 bases, with 5 bases lying between them. CDR1 SGHTA and CDR2 FQGTGA come from the germline V gene. As DNA, the CDR3 is TGTGCCAGCAGCTTAAACGGGAATGAGCAGTTCTTC. It is translated as CASSLNGNEQFF.

This chain uses TRBV7-9 with TRBJ2-5, with 9 bases fitting TRBD2. Germline trimming cut 3 bases from V and 5 bases from J; bases unmatched to any gene: 10. The CDR3 runs to 16 residues. Germline CDR1 reads SEHNR; CDR2 reads FQNEAQ (reference sequence). CDR3 sequence reads: CASSFNSGGPGETQYF. The DNA of the CDR3 is TGTGCCAGCAGCTTTAACAGCGGGGGGCCCGGGGAGACCCAGTACTTC.

The chain recombines TRBV7-2 with TRBJ2-7; no definite D call. The CDR3 runs 16 residues. The V gene's germline CDR1 is SGHTA and CDR2 FQGNSA. Trimming removed 3 bases at V and 0 bases at J, with 15 bases between. CDR3 sequence: CASSLPVTATSYEQYF. The CDR3 DNA reads as TGTGCCAGCAGCTTGCCTGTTACCGCTACCTCCTACGAGCAGTACTTC.

The CDR3 here is CASSPEVRNTEAFF. The CDR3 region has the DNA TGTGCCAGCAGCCCGGAGGTCCGGAACACTGAAGCTTTCTTT. The chain carries TRBV5-8 and TRBJ1-1; D is unresolved. The V gene's germline CDR1 is SGHTS and CDR2 YDEGEE. Trimming stripped 4 bases from V and 1 base from J, with 11 bases between. The CDR3 contains 14 residues.

The J gene is TRBJ1-1, the V gene TRBV5-1, with 9 bases lining up with TRBD1. The CDR3 covers 13 residues. Germline CDR1 reads SGHRS; CDR2 reads YFSETQ. Losses at the gene ends were 7 bases for V and 5 bases for J; bases not matched to a gene: 6. The CDR3 DNA follows: TGCGCCAGCCGGGACAGGGAGTATACTGAAGCTTTCTTT. Protein: CASRDREYTEAFF.

The V call is TRBV18, the J call TRBJ1-1; TRBD1 aligns across 7 bases. With 4 bases clipped from V and 1 base from J, the junction kept 3 bases outside the gene matches. The germline gives CDR1 KGHSH, CDR2 LQKENI. The CDR3 runs to 14 residues. CDR3 in amino acids: CASSLRTGNTEAFF. The CDR3 region has the DNA TGTGCCAGCTCACTACGGACAGGGAACACTGAAGCTTTCTTT.

This clone was observed a single time. The chain joins TRBV7-9 to TRBJ2-2, with TRBD2 matching 7 bases. This CDR3 contains 14 residues. The ends lost 5 bases at V and 2 bases at J; junction bases unmatched: 2. In germline, CDR1 is SEHNR, CDR2 FQNEAQ (reference sequence). The CDR3 region has the DNA TGTGCCAGCAGCCTGGGACTAAACACCGGGGAGCTGTTTTTT. Residues: CASSLGLNTGELFF.